The 32 T cell receptor beta chains given below trace back to one sample, sequenced in a study of vaccination effects on CD4 cells after COVID-19. Some clones are missing from TCRdb's copy, which holds only in-frame ones; the method was immunoSEQ multiplex PCR. The profile shows 63,000 or so clones, 60% to 75% of them singletons. Ahead of sequencing, the ViraFEST assay grew antigen-specific CD4+ T cells using viral peptide pools. After more than 9 days in culture, the CD4+ T cells were isolated. PCR confirmed that the person was infected with SARS-CoV-2 between March and December 2020. Which antigens these TCRs recognize remains unknown. The starting material was CD4+ T cells from PBMCs cultured with HIV peptides, obtained before COVID-19 vaccination. Subset reported: HIV-1 Nef peptide pool negative control/reference culture. The source is a human donor who had a prior SARS-CoV-2 infection.

The V and J genes are TRBV4-2 and TRBJ2-5, with 7 bases lining up with TRBD2. V dropped 3 bases and J dropped 9; count of bases not matched to a gene: 13. CDR1 and CDR2 from the germline V gene are LGHNA and YNFKEQ. This CDR3 is 15 amino acids long. CDR3 sequence reads: CASSQASGHGVAQYF. In DNA, the CDR3 is TGTGCCAGCAGCCAGGCTAGCGGCCACGGGGTGGCCCAGTACTTC.

This chain links TRBV24-1 with TRBJ2-3; D is unclear. Trimming removed 4 bases from V and 8 bases from J, with 12 bases in between. The germline V gene encodes CDR1 KGHDR and CDR2 SFDVKD. This CDR3 has 13 residues. The chain's CDR3 is CATSEPGKGTQYF. CDR3 nucleotide sequence: TGTGCCACCAGTGAACCCGGAAAGGGTACGCAGTATTTT.

For the CDR3, the DNA is TGTGCCAGCAACCCGGACAGGACTGGAAACACCATATATTTT. Encoded protein: CASNPDRTGNTIYF. The chain is built from TRBV6-5 and TRBJ1-3; TRBD1 matches 7 bases. Germline CDR1 and CDR2: MNHEY and SVGAGI. V lost 7 bases, J lost 2 bases, and 5 bases stayed unmatched. The CDR3 consists of 14 residues.

This chain links TRBV5-1 with TRBJ2-7; D is unclear. The CDR3 has 13 residues. In germline, CDR1 is SGHRS, CDR2 YFSETQ. Trimming removed 2 bases from V and 0 bases from J, with 6 bases in between. The CDR3 sequence: CASSLLSSYEQYF. DNA of the CDR3: TGCGCCAGCAGCTTACTTAGCTCCTACGAGCAGTACTTC.

This clone appeared a few times. This chain links TRBV5-1 with TRBJ2-1, with a weak D call TRBD1 (6 bases). CDR3 length equals 15 residues. V gave up 3 bases and J gave up 3 bases, with 13 bases separating them. Germline values: CDR1 SGHRS, CDR2 YFSETQ. The CDR3 sequence is CASSSMQGSYNEQFF. The DNA for the CDR3 is TGCGCCAGCAGCTCGATGCAGGGGAGCTACAATGAGCAGTTCTTC.

The chain links TRBV9 to TRBJ2-3; a possible D gene is TRBD2 (7 bases). CDR1 is SGDLS and CDR2 is YYNGEE in the germline V gene. The CDR3 spans 16 residues. The V end lost 4 bases, the J end lost 1 base, and 16 bases lay between the germline ends. This CDR3 is CASSPGGLAGTDTQYF. CDR3 coding DNA: TGTGCCAGCAGCCCCGGGGGGCTAGCGGGCACAGATACGCAGTATTTT. The variable domain in full, completed from reference TRBV9 and TRBJ2-3, reads DSGVTQTPKHLITATGQRVTLRCSPRSGDLSVYWYQQSLDQGLQFLIQYYNGEERAKGNILERFSAQQFPDLHSELNLSSLELGDSALYFCASSPGGLAGTDTQYFGPGTRLTVL.

The rearrangement uses TRBV6-5 and TRBJ2-5; D remains unclear. Germline V gene lookup returns CDR1 MNHEY and CDR2 SVGAGI. V lost 0 bases, J lost 2 bases, and 4 bases lay in between. The CDR3 has 13 residues. For the CDR3, the DNA is TGTGCCAGCAGTTACTCCAGACAAGAGACCCAGTACTTC. Translation gives CASSYSRQETQYF.

The rearrangement uses TRBV19 and TRBJ2-1; no clear D. The CDR3 is 15 amino acids. V was clipped by 4 bases and J by 2 bases, with 12 bases between them. Germline loops: CDR1 LNHDA, CDR2 SQIVND (reference sequence). CDR3 protein: CASSRARLTYNEQFF. CDR3 sequence (DNA): TGTGCCAGTAGTAGAGCGAGACTTACCTACAATGAGCAGTTCTTC.

The J gene is TRBJ1-4, the V gene TRBV7-2; tentative D call: TRBD1 (6 bases). This CDR3 comprises 14 residues. The germline V gene encodes CDR1 SGHTA and CDR2 FQGNSA. The V end was cut by 1 base, the J end by 3 bases, with 6 bases between. Written as DNA, the CDR3 is TGTGCCAGCAGCTTAGGGACAGCTAATGAAAAACTGTTTTTT. Its translation: CASSLGTANEKLFF.

This clone was picked up a small number of times. V gene TRBV7-3 combines with J gene TRBJ1-4; no firm D call. Germline V gene data show CDR1 as SGHTA and CDR2 as FQGTGA. Trimming removed 5 bases at V and 3 bases at J, with 7 bases between. CDR3 length: 13 residues. The CDR3 here is CASSASPNEKLFF. The CDR3 nucleotides are TGTGCCAGCAGCGCCTCCCCTAATGAAAAACTGTTTTTT. Filled out from reference TRBV7-3 and TRBJ1-4, the complete variable domain reads GAGVSQTPSNKVTEKGKYVELRCDPISGHTALYWYRQSLGQGPEFLIYFQGTGAADDSGLPNDRFFAVRPEGSVSTLKIQRTERGDSAVYLCASSASPNEKLFFGSGTQLSVL.

The chain is built from TRBV7-2 and TRBJ2-1; D unclear. Between the trimmed V and J ends, which lost 0 bases and 2 bases, there was a span of 5 bases. CDR1 SGHTA and CDR2 FQGNSA come from the germline V gene. This CDR3 is 14 amino acids long. CDR3 sequence (DNA): TGTGCCAGCAGCTTAGCGCTAGCCTACAATGAGCAGTTCTTC. Translating it yields CASSLALAYNEQFF.

The chain is built from TRBV5-1 and TRBJ2-5; 8 nucleotides line up with TRBD1. There are 18 residues in the CDR3. CDR1 is SGHRS and CDR2 is YFSETQ in the germline V gene. J lost 5 bases, V lost 2 bases, and 17 bases had no gene match. CDR3 DNA sequence: TGCGCCAGCAGCTTCCCACTAGTATCGACAGGGGTTGGGGAGACCCAGTACTTC. Its translation is CASSFPLVSTGVGETQYF.

V and J are TRBV7-9 and TRBJ1-2, with TRBD1 identical over 7 bases. With 5 bases clipped from V and 8 bases from J, the junction kept 11 bases outside the gene matches. Per germline, CDR1 SEHNR and CDR2 FQNEAQ (reference sequence). The CDR3 contains 14 residues. The CDR3: CASSEGGRVSGYTF. CDR3 DNA: TGTGCCAGCAGCGAAGGGGGCAGGGTCAGCGGCTACACCTTC.

The chain carries TRBV2 and TRBJ2-5; TRBD2 might be the D (6 bases). The germline V gene encodes CDR1 SNHLY and CDR2 FYNNEI. The CDR3 is made up of 12 amino acids. Trimming left V 8 bases short and J 6 bases short, with 13 bases between. The chain's CDR3 is CASCGDWQTQYF. The CDR3 region has the DNA TGTGCCAGCTGCGGGGACTGGCAGACCCAGTACTTC.

The V and J genes are TRBV19 and TRBJ1-4; D gene ambiguous. The V gene's germline CDR1 is LNHDA and CDR2 SQIVND (reference sequence). V lost 6 bases to trimming and J lost 7 bases, with 12 bases between them. The CDR3 loop spans 13 amino acids. The CDR3 reads CASSPGRTEKLFF. In DNA form, the CDR3 reads TGTGCCAGTAGCCCTGGAAGGACTGAAAAACTGTTTTTT. Full variable domain (missing parts from reference TRBV19 and TRBJ1-4): DGGITQSPKYLFRKEGQNVTLSCEQNLNHDAMYWYRQDPGQGLRLIYYSQIVNDFQKGDIAEGYSVSREKKESFPLTVTSAQKNPTAFYLCASSPGRTEKLFFGSGTQLSVL.

This chain joins TRBV5-6 and TRBJ2-5; D is unclear. CDR1 is SGHDT and CDR2 is YYEEEE in the germline V gene. The CDR3 sequence is 12 residues long. V was cut by 3 bases and J by 0 bases, with 3 bases left in between. CDR3 coding DNA: TGTGCCAGCAGCTCCTACCAAGAGACCCAGTACTTC. Protein: CASSSYQETQYF. Looking up the rest from reference TRBV5-6 and TRBJ2-5 gives the full variable domain: DAGVTQSPTHLIKTRGQQVTLRCSPKSGHDTVSWYQQALGQGPQFIFQYYEEEERQRGNFPDRFSGHQFPNYSSELNVNALLLGDSALYLCASSSYQETQYFGPGTRLLVL.

V usage is TRBV3-1 (or the pseudogene TRBV3-2) and J usage is TRBJ1-2; no firm D call. The CDR3 sequence is 11 residues long. V was cut by 0 bases and J by 5 bases, with 1 base left in between. Germline CDR1 LGHDT, CDR2 YNNKEL (reference sequence). The chain's CDR3 is CASSQDYGYTF. CDR3 DNA: TGTGCCAGCAGCCAAGATTATGGCTACACCTTC.

This clone was seen more than once but under ten times. The rearrangement links TRBV12-2 to TRBJ2-7; TRBD1, the table's D call, lacks a check against the DNA. TRBV12-2 is described as a pseudogene. The CDR3 covers 16 residues. The CDR3 here is CASRFIHRTVPYEQYF. In nucleotides, the CDR3 is TGTGCAAGTCGCTTCATCCACCGGACAGTCCCTTACGAGCAGTACTTC.

The chain has TRBV2 and TRBJ2-7; 10 bases map to TRBD2. J gave up 3 bases and V 5 bases, and 7 bases lay outside the gene matches. Per germline, CDR1 SNHLY and CDR2 FYNNEI. This CDR3 is 15 amino acids long. The DNA for the CDR3 is TGTGCCAGCAGTCCTAGGACTAGCGGCCGCTACGAGCAGTACTTC. This encodes CASSPRTSGRYEQYF.

The gene calls are TRBV3-1 (or the pseudogene TRBV3-2) and TRBJ2-7; tentative D call: TRBD2 (7 bases). This CDR3 is 16 amino acids long. Trimming pared 7 bases from V and 3 bases from J, leaving 22 bases between. From germline, CDR1 is LGHDT and CDR2 YNNKEL (reference sequence). This chain's CDR3 is CASKPVGGGLIYEQYF. CDR3 sequence (DNA): TGTGCCAGCAAGCCAGTGGGAGGGGGACTGATCTACGAGCAGTACTTC.

This clone was seen more than once but under ten times. V gene TRBV6-5 combines with J gene TRBJ1-6; 7 nucleotides line up with TRBD1. V trimming: 2 bases; J trimming: 7 bases; junction bases outside the gene matches: 5. Germline V gene lookup returns CDR1 MNHEY and CDR2 SVGAGI. CDR3 length equals 15 residues. This chain's CDR3 is CASSYKQGTNSPLHF. The CDR3 region has the DNA TGTGCCAGCAGTTACAAACAGGGGACGAATTCACCCCTCCACTTT.

The chain employs TRBV30 and TRBJ1-2, with 7 bases aligning to TRBD1. CDR3 length: 13 amino acids. Germline CDR1 reads GTSNPN; CDR2 reads SVGIG (reference sequence). Unmatched junction bases numbered 10, after V lost 4 bases and J lost 8 bases. The CDR3 loop reads CAWMRDRPIGYTF. The CDR3 DNA follows: TGTGCCTGGATGAGGGACAGACCCATAGGCTACACCTTC.

The chain has TRBV5-1 and TRBJ2-7, with 8 bases aligning to TRBD2. This CDR3 has 17 residues. CDR1 SGHRS and CDR2 YFSETQ come from the germline V gene. V gave up 4 bases and J gave up 3 bases; unmatched junction bases: 15. CDR3 residues: CASSRLISGGSGYEQYF. For the CDR3, the DNA is TGCGCCAGCAGCCGCTTGATATCGGGAGGGTCCGGCTACGAGCAGTACTTC.

CDR3 coding DNA: TGTGCCAGCAGTTCCACCATCCGCTCTGGGGCCAACGTCCTGACTTTC. Its protein is CASSSTIRSGANVLTF. This rearrangement joins TRBV6-2 or TRBV6-3 to TRBJ2-6, with D unclear. Germline V gene data show CDR1 as MNHEY and CDR2 as SVGEGT. The CDR3 extends over 16 amino acids. Trimming pared 4 bases from V and 0 bases from J, leaving 10 bases between.

This clone appeared a single time. The V and J genes are TRBV5-1 and TRBJ1-4, with D possibly matching TRBD1 (6 bases). Germline lookup yields CDR1 SGHRS and CDR2 YFSETQ. V lost 0 bases and J lost 6, with 12 bases in between. The CDR3 extends over 15 amino acids. The CDR3 DNA reads as TGCGCCAGCAGCTTGGGGGGGGCAGATGATGAAAAACTGTTTTTT. Translated, it gives CASSLGGADDEKLFF. The variable domain in full, completed from reference TRBV5-1 and TRBJ1-4, reads KAGVTQTPRYLIKTRGQQVTLSCSPISGHRSVSWYQQTPGQGLQFLFEYFSETQRNKGNFPGRFSGRQFSNSRSEMNVSTLELGDSALYLCASSLGGADDEKLFFGSGTQLSVL.

The chain combines TRBV7-2 with TRBJ1-2, with a weak D call TRBD1 (6 bases). CDR1 and CDR2 (germline): SGHTA, FQGNSA. Trimming removed 5 bases at V and 6 bases at J, with 16 bases between. This CDR3 is 14 amino acids long. CDR3 nucleotide sequence: TGTGCCAGCAGCCTACAGGGAATAGTGGATGGCTACACCTTC. Translating gives CASSLQGIVDGYTF.

V and J are TRBV2 and TRBJ1-3; D remains ambiguous. Germline loops: CDR1 SNHLY, CDR2 FYNNEI. Between the trimmed V and J ends, which lost 5 bases and 2 bases, there was a span of 16 bases. The CDR3 runs to 16 residues. The CDR3 DNA follows: TGTGCCAGCAGTCGGGATGGGTCAATACCTGGAAACACCATATATTTT. Translated: CASSRDGSIPGNTIYF.

The chain carries TRBV27 and TRBJ1-2; D unresolved. Germline CDR1 MNHEY, CDR2 SMNVEV (reference sequence). There are 15 residues in the CDR3. Trimming left V 3 bases short and J 4 bases short, with 15 bases between. The CDR3: CASSFGGGLGYGYTF. CDR3 coding DNA: TGTGCCAGCAGTTTCGGCGGAGGGCTTGGCTATGGCTACACCTTC.

The chain carries TRBV20-1 and TRBJ2-7; 8 nucleotides align to TRBD2. The CDR3 totals 11 residues. Germline V gene lookup returns CDR1 DFQATT and CDR2 SNEGSKA (reference sequence). The CDR3 nucleotides read TGCAGCAGCGGGAGCTCCTACGAGCAGTACTTC. It yields the protein CSSGSSYEQYF.

This CDR3 reads CASSVGQGAYYGYTF. In nucleotides, the CDR3 is TGTGCCAGCAGCGTAGGGCAGGGGGCGTACTATGGCTACACCTTC. The chain employs TRBV9 and TRBJ1-2; 8 nucleotides agree with TRBD1. The CDR3 sequence is 15 residues long. The germline V gene encodes CDR1 SGDLS and CDR2 YYNGEE. The trim removed 0 bases at V and 3 bases at J, leaving 4 bases unmatched.

The chain couples TRBV7-9 to TRBJ2-3; D may be TRBD2 (7 bases). This CDR3 region has 16 residues. Germline-derived CDR1 and CDR2 are SEHNR and FQNEAQ (reference sequence). Trimming cost V 5 bases and J 2 bases, with 17 bases left between them. The chain's CDR3 is CASSPWGGGDTDTQYF. CDR3 in DNA: TGTGCCAGCAGCCCCTGGGGCGGGGGCGACACAGATACGCAGTATTTT.

The rearrangement uses TRBV15 and TRBJ1-3; tentative D call: TRBD1 (5 bases). The V and J ends lost 3 bases and 0 bases respectively, with 9 bases between them. CDR1 and CDR2 (germline): LNHNV, YYDKDF (reference sequence). CDR3 length equals 15 residues. DNA of the CDR3: TGTGCCACCAGCAGGCAGGGTTCCTCTGGAAACACCATATATTTT. This encodes CATSRQGSSGNTIYF.